This T cell receptor (beta chain) was identified during a study of T-cell memory formation after mild COVID-19. In the study overall: Each donor largely had its own TCR clusters.

In TCRdb, the 5' RACE reads were re-called with MiXCR into one record per CDR3 protein. The sample consists of some 280,000 distinct CDR3 sequences, around 15% of them appearing once. Study-wide results and limits: Chiefly within CM and EM were the contracting CD4+ clones; CD8+ ones were within EMRA. Balance between CD4 and CD8 was seen in clones contracting day 15 to 85, and a CD4+ lean was seen in later expanders.

This clonotype was seen a handful of times. Its antigen is currently unknown. This receptor was taken from a young man who had mild COVID-19 (a few samples of this study predate the infection). Cell type and time point are not known. Source material: PBMCs or a T cell subset sorted from them (not recorded which).

CDR3 in DNA: TGTGCCAGCAGCTTTGTGGGGGGGTTGGAGACCCAGTACTTC. Translated, it gives CASSFVGGLETQYF. The rearrangement joins TRBV7-2 to TRBJ2-5, with 7 bases lining up with TRBD2. Germline V lookup: CDR1 SGHTA, CDR2 FQGNSA. The CDR3 length is 14 residues. Germline trimming cut 3 bases from V and 5 bases from J; bases unmatched to any gene: 6.